In this sample, the clone carrying this T cell receptor (beta chain) turned up a few times. Its cognate antigen is unknown. Libraries for TCR beta were made by quantitative 5'-RACE with molecular barcodes. TCRdb reprocessed the 5' RACE reads with MiXCR, giving one entry per CDR3 protein. Altogether around 450,000 distinct CDR3 sequences are present, around 26% being singletons, with the ten largest covering approximately 1%. The data stem from a study of CD8 T cells in ankylosing spondylitis. Findings of the study overall: A motif of 7 to 9 highly homologous TCR beta variants was seen as apparently characteristic of ankylosing spondylitis blood. Disease-linked clones were CD8+ and relatively rare in peripheral blood. Significant enrichment of disease-linked clones was reported in matched ankylosing spondylitis synovial fluid.

Trimming shortened V by 8 bases and J by 1 base, and 14 bases separated the two germline ends. The CDR3 extends over 14 amino acids. Material: blood, either unsorted or a sorted T cell fraction (not recorded which). The sequence derives from a male donor with ankylosing spondylitis. The chain carries TRBV12-3 or TRBV12-4 and TRBJ1-1; a weak D match, TRBD1 (5 bases). The CDR3 reads CASSGGVPNTEAFF. CDR3 nucleotides: TGTGCCAGCTCCGGAGGGGTTCCGAACACTGAAGCTTTCTTT.